These 25 T cell receptor beta chains were all obtained from the same sample, sequenced in a study of sequential checkpoint blockade in melanoma. As to treatment: randomized to nivolumab then ipilimumab (arm A) or the reverse (arm B). TCRdb's copy holds only in-frame clones and misses some; the assay was immunoSEQ multiplex PCR. Among over 9,500 clones listed, about 65% were seen once. Sequences were derived from CD8+ T cells sorted from blood (inferred from file names), sampled from a patient given nivolumab and ipilimumab in sequence. The receptors derive from a human donor with melanoma.

The J gene is TRBJ2-2, the V gene TRBV9, with a possible D match to TRBD2 (5 bases). The ends were cut back, 0 bases at V and 4 bases at J, with 7 bases in the middle. The length of the CDR3 is 14 residues. The germline CDR1 and CDR2 sequences are SGDLS and YYNGEE. The CDR3 protein is CASSVGAVTGELFF. CDR3 nucleotide sequence: TGTGCCAGCAGCGTAGGAGCGGTCACCGGGGAGCTGTTTTTT.

The chain couples TRBV5-5 to TRBJ1-5, with 8 bases that match TRBD1. The junction had 3 bases not matched to a gene; V was cut back by 3 bases and J by 1 base. Germline-derived CDR1 and CDR2 are SGHKS and YYEKEE (reference sequence). There are 15 residues in the CDR3. CDR3 residues: CASSWTGNSNQPQHF. The CDR3 DNA sequence: TGTGCCAGCAGCTGGACAGGGAACAGCAATCAGCCCCAGCATTTT.

This clone was seen a single time. The chain has TRBV6-5 and TRBJ1-1; D unresolved. Trimming took off 2 bases at V and 4 bases at J, with 11 bases between the two ends. Germline assignment: CDR1 MNHEY and CDR2 SVGAGI. The CDR3 is made up of 14 amino acids. CDR3 residues: CASSYGLEGTEAFF. The DNA for the CDR3 is TGTGCCAGCAGTTACGGACTCGAGGGCACTGAAGCTTTCTTT.

This chain joins TRBV18 and TRBJ1-6; a weak D match, TRBD1 (6 bases). CDR1 and CDR2 (germline): KGHSH, LQKENI. CDR3 length: 17 residues. Trimming left V 5 bases short and J 10 bases short, with 24 bases between. The CDR3 reads CASSDNPWTAAGSPLHF. Here the CDR3 DNA reads TGTGCCAGCTCAGACAATCCATGGACAGCCGCCGGGTCACCCCTCCACTTT.

The V gene is TRBV5-1, the J gene TRBJ2-7; 7 bases align to TRBD1. CDR1 is SGHRS and CDR2 is YFSETQ in the germline V gene. The J segment lost 2 bases and the V segment lost 0 bases, leaving 5 bases of the junction unmatched. CDR3 length: 15 amino acids. The chain's CDR3 is CASSLASGGAYEQYF. Here the CDR3 DNA reads TGCGCCAGCAGCTTGGCCTCAGGGGGAGCCTACGAGCAGTACTTC.

About this clone itself: Distinct nucleotide sequences in the sample also encode this CDR3. The V call is TRBV13, the J call TRBJ2-5, with 9 bases lining up with TRBD2. The CDR3 length is 21 residues. Trimming removed 4 bases from V and 4 bases from J; junction bases left unmatched: 25. The germline V gene has CDR1 PRHDT and CDR2 FYEKMQ (reference sequence). In DNA form, the CDR3 reads TGTGCCAGCAGCTATTCCCCGGGGCTAGCGGGGACACTTGACTGGCGAGAGACCCAGTACTTC. Protein: CASSYSPGLAGTLDWRETQYF.

In its sample, this clone was seen a few times. The chain's CDR3 is CASSLNAFWGGPTDTQYF. The CDR3 region has the DNA TGTGCCAGCAGCTTAAATGCGTTCTGGGGGGGCCCCACAGATACGCAGTATTTT. V is TRBV7-2 and J is TRBJ2-3; possibly TRBD2 for D (7 bases). Germline V CDR1 and CDR2: SGHTA, FQGNSA. The CDR3 is 18 amino acids. V was shortened by 2 bases and J by 2 bases, with 20 bases between the two germline ends.

The genes are TRBV15 and TRBJ2-3; D is unclear. Germline CDR1 reads LNHNV; CDR2 reads YYDKDF (reference sequence). The CDR3 has 14 amino acids. Trimming took 0 bases from V and 0 from J, leaving 4 bases between them. The CDR3 region is CATSRDSSTDTQYF. Written as DNA, the CDR3 is TGTGCCACCAGCAGAGATAGTAGCACAGATACGCAGTATTTT.

This clone was counted between two and nine times. This chain uses TRBV18 with TRBJ2-3; 13 bases match TRBD2. V gave up 3 bases and J gave up 5 bases; unmatched junction bases: 5. From germline, CDR1 is KGHSH and CDR2 LQKENI. This CDR3 has 16 residues. CDR3: CASSPWTSGSLDTQYF. The DNA for the CDR3 is TGTGCCAGCTCACCGTGGACTAGCGGGAGTTTAGATACGCAGTATTTT.

The chain links TRBV5-5 to TRBJ2-7; D perhaps matches TRBD2 (6 bases). This CDR3 spans 14 amino acids. Trimming took off 1 base at V and 2 bases at J, with 10 bases between the two ends. Per the germline V gene, CDR1 is SGHKS and CDR2 is YYEKEE (reference sequence). In DNA form, the CDR3 reads TGTGCCAGCAGCTTGAACGGGAGACCCTACGAGCAGTACTTC. Its protein product is CASSLNGRPYEQYF.

The chain carries TRBV27 and TRBJ1-1, with 7 bases that match TRBD1. CDR3 length: 17 residues. With V trimmed by 3 bases and J by 0 bases, 10 bases remained unmatched. The germline V gene has CDR1 MNHEY and CDR2 SMNVEV (reference sequence). As DNA, the CDR3 is TGTGCCAGCAGTTTGGTTAGGACAGGCCGCATGAACACTGAAGCTTTCTTT. Protein: CASSLVRTGRMNTEAFF.

V usage is TRBV5-1 and J usage is TRBJ2-7; 8 nucleotides line up with TRBD2. This CDR3 region has 14 residues. Germline V gives CDR1 SGHRS, CDR2 YFSETQ. After removal of 3 bases from V and 2 bases from J, the junction contained 4 bases not matched to a gene. For the CDR3, the DNA is TGCGCCAGCAGCTCGGCGGGACTAGCCTACGAGCAGTACTTC. Translation: CASSSAGLAYEQYF.

The V call is TRBV9, the J call TRBJ1-5; D not certain. Between the trimmed V and J ends, which lost 0 bases and 7 bases, there was a span of 11 bases. Germline assignment: CDR1 SGDLS and CDR2 YYNGEE. The CDR3 consists of 14 residues. The CDR3 spells CASSVGLGEQPQHF. For the CDR3, the DNA is TGTGCCAGCAGCGTAGGACTTGGGGAGCAGCCCCAGCATTTT.

The chain links TRBV5-8 to TRBJ2-5; no clear D gene. The J call may be wrong; the DNA end is better matched by TRBJ2-7. Germline V gene sequence: CDR1 SGHTS, CDR2 YDEGEE. This CDR3 region has 11 residues. CDR3 sequence: CASSSSYEQYF. The DNA for the CDR3 is TGTGCCAGCAGCTCCTCCTACGAGCAGTACTTC.

The sample holds a few counts of this clone. The chain is built from TRBV6-5 and TRBJ2-7; no clear D gene. In germline, CDR1 is MNHEY, CDR2 SVGAGI. This CDR3 region has 12 residues. Trimming took 3 bases from V and 3 from J, leaving 6 bases between them. CDR3 region: CASSYNLYEQYF. CDR3 bases: TGTGCCAGCAGTTATAATCTCTACGAGCAGTACTTC.

The chain employs TRBV9 and TRBJ2-3; perhaps TRBD2 as D (5 bases). The CDR3 sequence is 14 residues long. The ends were cut back, 0 bases at V and 3 bases at J, with 8 bases in the middle. Germline V gene data show CDR1 as SGDLS and CDR2 as YYNGEE. CDR3 DNA: TGTGCCAGCAGCGTAGAGCGAGGGACAGATACGCAGTATTTT. Amino acid sequence: CASSVERGTDTQYF. The full variable domain, with the rest looked up from reference TRBV9 and TRBJ2-3, is DSGVTQTPKHLITATGQRVTLRCSPRSGDLSVYWYQQSLDQGLQFLIQYYNGEERAKGNILERFSAQQFPDLHSELNLSSLELGDSALYFCASSVERGTDTQYFGPGTRLTVL.

By sample fraction, this clone is medium-sized. The gene calls are TRBV5-1 and TRBJ2-5; 8 bases line up with TRBD2. The CDR3 has 14 residues. Germline loops: CDR1 SGHRS, CDR2 YFSETQ. With 6 bases clipped from V and 4 bases from J, the junction kept 8 bases outside the gene matches. The CDR3 nucleotides are TGCGCCAGCACCTGGGTTACTAGCGGAGAGACCCAGTACTTC. Its translation: CASTWVTSGETQYF. The full variable domain, completed using reference TRBV5-1 and TRBJ2-5, is KAGVTQTPRYLIKTRGQQVTLSCSPISGHRSVSWYQQTPGQGLQFLFEYFSETQRNKGNFPGRFSGRQFSNSRSEMNVSTLELGDSALYLCASTWVTSGETQYFGPGTRLLVL.

The chain carries TRBV2 and TRBJ2-2; 9 bases map to TRBD1. Germline CDR1 and CDR2: SNHLY and FYNNEI. The CDR3 sequence is 15 residues long. V was clipped by 7 bases and J by 5 bases; unmatched bases: 8. The CDR3 coding sequence is TGTGCCAGCACCCGGGGACAGGGTGGTACCGGGGAGCTGTTTTTT. Its translation: CASTRGQGGTGELFF.

There are a few counts of this clone. The chain has TRBV7-5 and TRBJ1-2; the table's D call, TRBD1, has no DNA check behind it. TRBV7-5 is an annotated pseudogene. The CDR3 has 14 residues. Here the CDR3 DNA reads TGTGCCAGCAGCTTAGGAGACAGGGGGCATGGCTACACCTTC. This gives the protein CASSLGDRGHGYTF.

The genes are TRBV28 and TRBJ2-2, with TRBD1 as a possible D gene (7 bases). Trimming shortened V by 3 bases and J by 4 bases, and 12 bases separated the two germline ends. The germline CDR1 and CDR2 sequences are MDHEN and SYDVKM. This CDR3 spans 15 amino acids. The CDR3 reads CASSFSQGGTGELFF. CDR3 sequence (DNA): TGTGCCAGCAGTTTCAGTCAGGGGGGCACCGGGGAGCTGTTTTTT.

J is TRBJ2-1 and V is TRBV27; 8 bases map to TRBD2. Trimming at V came to 5 bases and at J to 0 bases, leaving 9 bases not matched to a gene. The CDR3 totals 17 residues. CDR1 and CDR2 from the germline V gene are MNHEY and SMNVEV (reference sequence). CDR3 bases: TGTGCCAGCAGTCCCGGAGGCGGGGGGTTCTCCTACAATGAGCAGTTCTTC. Translating it yields CASSPGGGGFSYNEQFF.

The CDR3 protein is CASSFSRTGGPNEKLFF. The CDR3 region has the DNA TGCGCCAGCAGCTTCTCACGGACAGGGGGCCCTAATGAAAAACTGTTTTTT. This chain links TRBV5-1 with TRBJ1-4; 11 bases agree with TRBD1. With V trimmed by 2 bases and J by 3 bases, 6 bases remained unmatched. This CDR3 has 17 amino acids. The V gene's germline CDR1 is SGHRS and CDR2 YFSETQ.

J is TRBJ2-3 and V is TRBV7-6, with 9 bases identical to TRBD2. This CDR3 spans 15 amino acids. J gave up 2 bases and V 3 bases, and 3 bases lay outside the gene matches. Germline CDR1 is SGHVS and CDR2 is FNYEAQ. CDR3 in amino acids: CASSFSGGFTDTQYF. The CDR3 DNA reads as TGTGCCAGCAGCTTTAGCGGGGGATTCACAGATACGCAGTATTTT.

The J gene is TRBJ2-1, the V gene TRBV21-1; TRBD1 is taken as the D call from the table, unchecked against the DNA. TRBV21-1 is marked as a pseudogene. The CDR3 has 16 amino acids. The CDR3 sequence: CASSKALRGLHNEQFF. The CDR3 region has the DNA TGTGCCAGCAGCAAAGCGCTTAGGGGGCTTCACAATGAGCAGTTCTTC.

The rearrangement links TRBV11-3 to TRBJ2-7; tentative D call: TRBD1 (5 bases). Germline loops: CDR1 SGHNT, CDR2 YENEEA. This CDR3 has 14 residues. With 2 bases removed from V and 2 bases from J, the gap between germline ends came to 10 bases. CDR3 in DNA: TGTGCCAGCAGCTTACGGACATCGACCTACGAGCAGTACTTC. Its protein is CASSLRTSTYEQYF. Based on the CDR3 plus reference TRBV11-3 and TRBJ2-7, the full variable domain is EAGVVQSPRYKIIEKKQPVAFWCNPISGHNTLYWYLQNLGQGPELLIRYENEEAVDDSQLPKDRFSAERLKGVDSTLKIQPAELGDSAVYLCASSLRTSTYEQYFGPGTRLTVT.